Following are 7 T cell receptor beta chains from one sample sequenced in a study of T-cell reconstitution after alpha-beta-depleted transplantation in children. As it was prepared, the TCRbeta library received unique molecular identifiers. Each CDR3 protein is one row after TCRdb ran MiXCR on the PCR reads. The data show roughly 500,000 distinct CDR3 sequences, with about an eighth seen just once and around 5.8% held by the top ten. The sample consisted of PBMCs from the stem cell graft donor, taken from the stem cell graft. The origin of the receptors is a human donor who donated a stem cell graft to a child with combined immunodeficiency.

This clonotype was seen a handful of times. The chain combines TRBV5-1 with TRBJ1-4; D is unresolved. V was clipped by 1 base and J by 0 bases, with 7 bases between them. The CDR3 has 15 amino acids. CDR1 SGHRS and CDR2 YFSETQ come from the germline V gene. CDR3 DNA: TGCGCCAGCAGCTTGTTTAGTTCAACTAATGAAAAACTGTTTTTT. As protein: CASSLFSSTNEKLFF. Full variable domain (rest looked up from reference TRBV5-1 and TRBJ1-4): KAGVTQTPRYLIKTRGQQVTLSCSPISGHRSVSWYQQTPGQGLQFLFEYFSETQRNKGNFPGRFSGRQFSNSRSEMNVSTLELGDSALYLCASSLFSSTNEKLFFGSGTQLSVL.

Only a few counts were recorded for this clonotype. The V and J genes are TRBV4-2 and TRBJ2-1, with D uncertain. Per the germline V gene, CDR1 is LGHNA and CDR2 is YNFKEQ. Trimming removed 0 bases at V and 3 bases at J, with 9 bases between. The length of the CDR3 is 15 residues. The CDR3 bases are TGTGCCAGCAGCCAAGACCCTAGTATCTACAATGAGCAGTTCTTC. Amino acid sequence: CASSQDPSIYNEQFF.

This clonotype was observed many times. The chain links TRBV4-3 to TRBJ1-1; no clear D gene. The CDR3 consists of 13 residues. The V end lost 0 bases, the J end lost 6 bases, and 8 bases lay between the germline ends. The V gene's germline CDR1 is LGHNA and CDR2 YSLEER. The CDR3 is CASSQDSWSEAFF. The CDR3 DNA reads as TGCGCCAGCAGCCAAGATTCGTGGTCTGAAGCTTTCTTT.

The chain combines TRBV29-1 with TRBJ1-2; D gene unclear. V was cut by 4 bases and J by 4 bases, with 7 bases left in between. The germline V gene has CDR1 SQVTM and CDR2 ANQGSEA. The CDR3 extends over 11 amino acids. Here the CDR3 DNA reads TGCAGCGTTGCGTGGGTCTATGGCTACACCTTC. Translation: CSVAWVYGYTF.

This clonotype was observed a handful of times. The chain recombines TRBV7-2 with TRBJ2-5; 7 bases align to TRBD2. This CDR3 has 15 residues. V trimming: 4 bases; J trimming: 2 bases; junction bases outside the gene matches: 7. Looked up from germline, CDR1 is SGHTA and CDR2 is FQGNSA. Here the CDR3 reads CASSSYRGGQETQYF. DNA of the CDR3: TGTGCCAGCAGCTCCTATCGGGGAGGGCAAGAGACCCAGTACTTC.

CDR3 DNA: TGTGCCAGCAGTGATGGACTAGCGGGATTCCGGCAAGAGACCCAGTACTTC. The encoded protein is CASSDGLAGFRQETQYF. The rearrangement uses TRBV6-1 and TRBJ2-5; 12 bases are a match to TRBD2. The length of the CDR3 is 17 residues. CDR1 is MNHNS and CDR2 is SASEGT in the germline V gene. V lost 3 bases, J lost 2 bases, and 7 bases stayed unmatched.

The chain has TRBV12-3 or TRBV12-4 and TRBJ2-3; 7 bases align to TRBD2. The CDR3 runs to 15 residues. V gave up 5 bases and J gave up 2 bases; unmatched junction bases: 7. The CDR3 DNA reads TGTGCCAGCAGTGGGCTAGCGGAGCTCACAGATACGCAGTATTTT. It encodes CASSGLAELTDTQYF.